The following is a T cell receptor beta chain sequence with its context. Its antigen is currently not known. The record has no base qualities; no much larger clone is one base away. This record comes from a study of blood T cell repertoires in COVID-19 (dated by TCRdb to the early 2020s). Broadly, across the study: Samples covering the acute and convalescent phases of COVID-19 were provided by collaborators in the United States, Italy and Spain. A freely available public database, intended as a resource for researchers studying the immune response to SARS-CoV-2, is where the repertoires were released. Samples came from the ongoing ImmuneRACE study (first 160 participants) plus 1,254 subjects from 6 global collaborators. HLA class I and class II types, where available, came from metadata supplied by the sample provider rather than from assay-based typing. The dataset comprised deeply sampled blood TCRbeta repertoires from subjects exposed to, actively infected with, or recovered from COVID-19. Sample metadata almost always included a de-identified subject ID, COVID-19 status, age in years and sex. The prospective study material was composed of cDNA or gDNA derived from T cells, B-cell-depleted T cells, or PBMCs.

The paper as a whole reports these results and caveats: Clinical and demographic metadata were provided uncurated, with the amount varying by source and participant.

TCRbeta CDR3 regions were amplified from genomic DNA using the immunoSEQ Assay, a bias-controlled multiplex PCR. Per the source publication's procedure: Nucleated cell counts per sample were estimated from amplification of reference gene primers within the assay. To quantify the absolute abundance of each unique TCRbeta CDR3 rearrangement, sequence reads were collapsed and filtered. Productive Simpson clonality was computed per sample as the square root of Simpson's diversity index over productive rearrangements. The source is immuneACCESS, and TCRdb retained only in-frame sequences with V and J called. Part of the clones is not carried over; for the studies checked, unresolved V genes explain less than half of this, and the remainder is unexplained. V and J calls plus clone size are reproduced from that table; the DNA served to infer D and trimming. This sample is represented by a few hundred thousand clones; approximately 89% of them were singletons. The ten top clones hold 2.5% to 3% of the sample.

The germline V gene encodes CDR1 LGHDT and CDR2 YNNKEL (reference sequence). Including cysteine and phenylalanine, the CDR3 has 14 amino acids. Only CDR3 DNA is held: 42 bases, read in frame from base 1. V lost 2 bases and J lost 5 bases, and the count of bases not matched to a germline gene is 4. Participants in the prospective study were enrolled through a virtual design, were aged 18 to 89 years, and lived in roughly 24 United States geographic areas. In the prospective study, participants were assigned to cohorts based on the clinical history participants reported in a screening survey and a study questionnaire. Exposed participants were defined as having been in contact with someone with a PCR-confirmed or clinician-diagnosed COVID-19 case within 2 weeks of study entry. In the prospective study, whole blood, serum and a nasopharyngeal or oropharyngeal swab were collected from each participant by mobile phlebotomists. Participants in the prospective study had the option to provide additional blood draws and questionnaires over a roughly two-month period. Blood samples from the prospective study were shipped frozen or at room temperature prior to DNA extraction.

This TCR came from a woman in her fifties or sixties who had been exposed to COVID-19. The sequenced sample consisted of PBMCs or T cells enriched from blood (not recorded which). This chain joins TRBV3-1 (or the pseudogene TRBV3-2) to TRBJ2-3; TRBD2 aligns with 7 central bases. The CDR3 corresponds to CASSQTSAGDTQYF. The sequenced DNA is TGTGCCAGCAGCCAAACTAGCGCCGGAGATACGCAGTATTTT.